Below, 8 T cell receptor beta chains from the same sample are listed, as sequenced in a study of molecular identifiers for immune sequencing clone quantification. TCRdb re-called the PCR reads through MiXCR, storing one row per CDR3 protein. The sample records about 36,000 distinct CDR3 sequences, around 18% being singletons. Sequenced material: naive CD8+ T cells from blood, with Jurkat cell RNA spiked in. As for subset: FACS-sorted CD8+CD4-CCR7+CD45RA+ naive T cells. These receptors were collected from a human donor in good health. Some libraries in this study had Jurkat cell RNA spiked in.

This clonotype appeared a few times. This rearrangement joins TRBV10-3 to TRBJ1-1; D unclear. The CDR3 covers 13 residues. Germline V lookup: CDR1 ENHRY, CDR2 SYGVKD. Trimming shortened V by 4 bases and J by 4 bases, and 10 bases separated the two germline ends. The CDR3 loop reads CAISVDTSTEAFF. CDR3 DNA sequence: TGTGCCATCAGTGTAGACACATCCACTGAAGCTTTCTTT.

This clonotype was seen ten or more times. The chain uses TRBV5-1 and TRBJ2-7; D gene uncertain. V dropped 3 bases and J dropped 6 bases, with 25 bases sitting between them. Germline V CDR1 and CDR2: SGHRS, YFSETQ. CDR3 length equals 17 residues. Written as DNA, the CDR3 is TGCGCCAGCAGCTCCCTGGCCGGAACAGTTTACTCCCGCGAGCAGTACTTC. Translation: CASSSLAGTVYSREQYF.

Only a few counts were recorded for this clonotype. One base away lies a much larger clone, so this may be a sequencing read error. The chain is built from TRBV5-1 and TRBJ2-7; D tentatively fits TRBD1 or TRBD2 (5 bases each). Germline V gives CDR1 SGHRS, CDR2 YFSETQ. This CDR3 region has 15 residues. CDR3 DNA: TGCGTCAGCAGCCCGAGGCCTTCCCCGGGGCACGAGCAGTACTTC. As protein: CVSSPRPSPGHEQYF.

V is TRBV5-1 and J is TRBJ2-3; D is ambiguous. Germline V gene sequence: CDR1 SGHRS, CDR2 YFSETQ. Trimming pared 3 bases from V and 2 bases from J, leaving 10 bases between. This CDR3 is built from 14 residues. The DNA of the CDR3 is TGCGCCAGCAGCTCGGACGGAACCACAGATACGCAGTATTTT. This codes for CASSSDGTTDTQYF.

This clonotype occurred many times. The chain recombines TRBV5-6 with TRBJ1-5; no reliable D call. Trimming took 0 bases from V and 2 from J, leaving 0 bases between them. The germline gives CDR1 SGHDT, CDR2 YYEEEE. This CDR3 has 12 amino acids. Written as DNA, the CDR3 is TGTGCCAGCAGCTTGGGCAATCAGCCCCAGCATTTT. This sequence encodes CASSLGNQPQHF.

V and J are TRBV27 and TRBJ1-5; no reliable D call. CDR3 length: 13 residues. Germline values: CDR1 MNHEY, CDR2 SMNVEV (reference sequence). Between the trimmed V and J ends, which lost 0 bases and 6 bases, there was a span of 6 bases. CDR3 protein: CASSLSGFQPQHF. Written as DNA, the CDR3 is TGTGCCAGCAGTTTATCCGGGTTTCAGCCCCAGCATTTT.

This clonotype was observed a few times. This chain joins TRBV10-3 and TRBJ2-3; D is unresolved. V was shortened by 2 bases and J by 6 bases, with 6 bases between the two germline ends. This CDR3 is 12 amino acids long. Germline loops: CDR1 ENHRY, CDR2 SYGVKD. This CDR3 reads CAISEGLDTQYF. CDR3 DNA: TGTGCCATCAGTGAGGGCCTGGATACGCAGTATTTT.

As to this clonotype: Just one base apart from a much larger clone, this may be a read error. V is TRBV5-1 and J is TRBJ2-2, with D unclear. The CDR3 extends over 11 amino acids. V was cut by 2 bases and J by 4 bases, with 0 bases left in between. Germline CDR1 reads SGHRS; CDR2 reads YFSETQ. The CDR3 DNA follows: TGCGCCAGCAGCTTCACCGGGGAGCTGTTTTTT. Protein: CASSFTGELFF. Full variable domain (missing parts from reference TRBV5-1 and TRBJ2-2): KAGVTQTPRYLIKTRGQQVTLSCSPISGHRSVSWYQQTPGQGLQFLFEYFSETQRNKGNFPGRFSGRQFSNSRSEMNVSTLELGDSALYLCASSFTGELFFGEGSRLTVL.